Listed here are 8 T cell receptor beta chains from one sample, sequenced in a study of OX40 agonist ivuxolimab in advanced cancers. Assay used: immunoSEQ multiplex PCR; TCRdb lists only in-frame clones, some missing. The data hold around 69,000 clones, with roughly 87% observed a single time. The sample in question was CD4+ or CD8+ T cells sorted from blood, obtained in a trial of the OX40 agonist ivuxolimab. These receptor sequences come from an adult with an advanced solid tumor such as melanoma, head and neck, liver or kidney cancer.

The CDR3 DNA is TGTGCCAGCAGCTTAGGGACTAGCGCAGATACGCAGTATTTT. Its protein is CASSLGTSADTQYF. The chain has TRBV5-4 and TRBJ2-3; 10 bases are shared with TRBD2. V lost 2 bases and J lost 4; bases outside the gene matches: 1. The CDR3 runs 14 residues. The V gene's germline CDR1 is SGHNT and CDR2 YYREEE (reference sequence).

The chain couples TRBV11-2 to TRBJ2-6; TRBD1 matches 12 bases. V trimming: 4 bases; J trimming: 3 bases; junction bases outside the gene matches: 10. This CDR3 has 19 amino acids. CDR1 and CDR2 from the germline V gene are SGHAT and FQNNGV. The CDR3 loop is CASSSPRGQGAGGANVLTF. The CDR3 bases are TGTGCCAGCAGCTCCCCCCGGGGACAGGGGGCGGGTGGGGCCAACGTCCTGACTTTC.

The genes are TRBV11-3 and TRBJ2-1; TRBD1 matches at 8 bases. The CDR3 consists of 13 residues. The V and J ends lost 7 bases and 9 bases, in that order; junction bases with no gene match: 8. Per the germline V gene, CDR1 is SGHNT and CDR2 is YENEEA. CDR3 DNA sequence: TGTGCCAGCACCTTGACAGGGGTCGGTGAGCAGTTCTTC. Residues: CASTLTGVGEQFF.

CDR3 amino acids: CASSLWAEGGRNEQFF. CDR3 DNA: TGTGCCAGCAGCCTCTGGGCGGAGGGGGGCCGGAATGAGCAGTTCTTC. This sequence joins TRBV4-2 and TRBJ2-1, with D perhaps TRBD1 or TRBD2 (6 bases each). The CDR3 runs to 16 residues. CDR1 and CDR2 from the germline V gene are LGHNA and YNFKEQ. The V end lost 4 bases, the J end lost 7 bases, and 20 bases lay between the germline ends.

This rearrangement joins TRBV7-8 to TRBJ1-4; D gene uncertain. The CDR3 contains 13 residues. The germline V and J ends were trimmed by 5 bases and 7 bases, with 11 bases remaining between them. From germline, CDR1 is SGHVS and CDR2 FQNEAQ. In DNA form, the CDR3 reads TGTGCCAGCAGCGAAGGTTTTACTGAAAAACTGTTTTTT. This encodes CASSEGFTEKLFF.

The rearrangement joins TRBV5-1 to TRBJ2-5, with 8 nucleotides matching TRBD1. The CDR3 is made up of 15 amino acids. CDR1 is SGHRS and CDR2 is YFSETQ in the germline V gene. V was pared by 0 bases and J by 4 bases, with 5 bases of the junction left unmatched. The CDR3: CASSLGRGRLETQYF. The CDR3 coding sequence is TGCGCCAGCAGCTTGGGCAGGGGGCGGTTAGAGACCCAGTACTTC.

The CDR3 bases are TGTGCCAGCAGCTCAATCGGGACTAGCGGATCCTACGAGCAGTACTTC. Residues: CASSSIGTSGSYEQYF. The chain is built from TRBV7-8 and TRBJ2-7; 11 nucleotides align to TRBD2. Germline CDR1 SGHVS, CDR2 FQNEAQ. V was clipped by 4 bases and J by 1 base; unmatched bases: 6. The CDR3 spans 16 residues.

The J gene is TRBJ2-7, the V gene TRBV11-2; a weak D match, TRBD2 (5 bases). Per the germline V gene, CDR1 is SGHAT and CDR2 is FQNNGV. V lost 0 bases and J 7 bases, leaving 13 bases between the germline ends. The CDR3 is 14 amino acids. For the CDR3, the DNA is TGTGCCAGCAGCTTAGATAGGTTAACGGGAGAGCAGTACTTC. Translating it yields CASSLDRLTGEQYF.